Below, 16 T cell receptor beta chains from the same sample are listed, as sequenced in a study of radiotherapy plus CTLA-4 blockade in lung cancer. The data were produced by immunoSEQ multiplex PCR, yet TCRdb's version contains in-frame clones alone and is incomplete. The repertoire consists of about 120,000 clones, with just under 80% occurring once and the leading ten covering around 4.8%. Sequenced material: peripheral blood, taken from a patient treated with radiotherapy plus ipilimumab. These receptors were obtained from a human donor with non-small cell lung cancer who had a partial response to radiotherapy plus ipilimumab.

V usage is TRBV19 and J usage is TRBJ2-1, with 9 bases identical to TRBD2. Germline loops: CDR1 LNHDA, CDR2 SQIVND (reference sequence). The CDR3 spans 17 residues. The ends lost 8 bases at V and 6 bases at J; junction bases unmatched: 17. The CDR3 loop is CASGRIAGENVGNEQFF. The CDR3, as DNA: TGTGCCAGTGGTAGAATAGCGGGAGAGAATGTAGGCAATGAGCAGTTCTTC.

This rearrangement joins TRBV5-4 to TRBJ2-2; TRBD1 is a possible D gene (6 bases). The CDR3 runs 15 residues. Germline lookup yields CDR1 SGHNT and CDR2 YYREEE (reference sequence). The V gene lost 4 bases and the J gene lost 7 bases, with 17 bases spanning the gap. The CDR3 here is CASSPLVGAGGELFF. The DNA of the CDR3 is TGTGCCAGCAGCCCCCTTGTGGGGGCTGGCGGGGAGCTGTTTTTT.

CDR3 nucleotides: TGCGCCAGCACTCGGGACAGTAAACAAGAGACCCAGTACTTC. The encoded protein is CASTRDSKQETQYF. The chain recombines TRBV5-1 with TRBJ2-5; 7 nucleotides match TRBD1. The CDR3 extends over 14 amino acids. V trimming: 6 bases; J trimming: 2 bases; junction bases outside the gene matches: 7. Germline values: CDR1 SGHRS, CDR2 YFSETQ.

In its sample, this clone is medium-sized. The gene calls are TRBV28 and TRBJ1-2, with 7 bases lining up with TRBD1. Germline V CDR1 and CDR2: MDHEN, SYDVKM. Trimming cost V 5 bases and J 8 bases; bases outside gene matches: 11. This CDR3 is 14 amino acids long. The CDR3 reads CASSPPSRGQGYTF. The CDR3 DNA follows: TGTGCCAGCAGTCCACCATCCAGGGGACAGGGCTACACCTTC.

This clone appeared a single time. CDR3 residues: CAWSLNTNNEQFF. Written as DNA, the CDR3 is TGTGCCTGGAGTCTCAACACCAACAATGAGCAGTTCTTC. V and J are TRBV30 and TRBJ2-1, with D unresolved. The CDR3 has 13 amino acids. Trimming cost V 2 bases and J 5 bases, with 10 bases left between them. Looked up from germline, CDR1 is GTSNPN and CDR2 is SVGIG (reference sequence).

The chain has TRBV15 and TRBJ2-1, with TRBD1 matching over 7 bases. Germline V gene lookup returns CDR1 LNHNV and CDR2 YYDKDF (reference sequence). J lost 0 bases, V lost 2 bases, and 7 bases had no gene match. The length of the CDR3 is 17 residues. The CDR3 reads CATSRKGAGSSYNEQFF. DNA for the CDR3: TGTGCCACCAGCAGAAAGGGGGCGGGCAGCTCCTACAATGAGCAGTTCTTC. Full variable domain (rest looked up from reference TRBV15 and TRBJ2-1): DAMVIQNPRYQVTQFGKPVTLSCSQTLNHNVMYWYQQKSSQAPKLLFHYYDKDFNNEADTPDNFQSRRPNTSFCFLDIRSPGLGDTAMYLCATSRKGAGSSYNEQFFGPGTRLTVL.

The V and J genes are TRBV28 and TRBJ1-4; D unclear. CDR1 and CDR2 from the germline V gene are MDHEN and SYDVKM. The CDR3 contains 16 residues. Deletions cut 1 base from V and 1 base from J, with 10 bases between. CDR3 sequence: CASSLYGRLTNEKLFF. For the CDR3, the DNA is TGTGCCAGCAGTTTATACGGCAGGTTAACTAATGAAAAACTGTTTTTT.

CDR3 sequence: CASSPPGGGHQPQHF. In nucleotides, the CDR3 is TGTGCCAGTAGTCCACCGGGGGGAGGCCATCAGCCCCAGCATTTT. V and J are TRBV19 and TRBJ1-5, with TRBD1 as a possible D gene (5 bases). This CDR3 is 15 amino acids long. In germline, CDR1 is LNHDA, CDR2 SQIVND (reference sequence). V lost 5 bases to trimming and J lost 5 bases, with 16 bases between them.

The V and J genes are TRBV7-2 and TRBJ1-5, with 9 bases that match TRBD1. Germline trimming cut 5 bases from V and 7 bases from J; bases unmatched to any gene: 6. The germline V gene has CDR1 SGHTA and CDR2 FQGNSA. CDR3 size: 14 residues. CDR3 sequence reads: CASSNTGGEQPQHF. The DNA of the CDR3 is TGTGCCAGCAGCAATACAGGGGGCGAACAGCCCCAGCATTTT.

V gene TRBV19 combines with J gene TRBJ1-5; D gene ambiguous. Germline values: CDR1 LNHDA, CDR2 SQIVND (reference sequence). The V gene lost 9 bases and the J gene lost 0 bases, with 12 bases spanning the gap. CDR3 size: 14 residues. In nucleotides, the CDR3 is TGTGCCAGCAAGGGAGGGTATAGCAATCAGCCCCAGCATTTT. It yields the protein CASKGGYSNQPQHF.

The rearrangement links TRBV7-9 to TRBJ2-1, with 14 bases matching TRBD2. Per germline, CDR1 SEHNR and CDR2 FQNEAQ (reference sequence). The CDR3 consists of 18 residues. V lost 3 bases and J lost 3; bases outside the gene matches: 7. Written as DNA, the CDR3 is TGTGCCAGCAGCTTGGGACTAGCGGGAGCTAAATTCTACAATGAGCAGTTCTTC. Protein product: CASSLGLAGAKFYNEQFF.

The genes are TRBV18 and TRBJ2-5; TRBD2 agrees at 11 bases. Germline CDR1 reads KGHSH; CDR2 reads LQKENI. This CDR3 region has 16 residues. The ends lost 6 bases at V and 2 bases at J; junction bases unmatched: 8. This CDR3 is CASSRTSGSDQETQYF. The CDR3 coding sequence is TGTGCCAGCTCCCGCACTAGCGGGAGTGATCAAGAGACCCAGTACTTC. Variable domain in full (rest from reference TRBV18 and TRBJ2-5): NAGVMQNPRHLVRRRGQEARLRCSPMKGHSHVYWYRQLPEEGLKFMVYLQKENIIDESGMPKERFSAEFPKEGPSILRIQQVVRGDSAAYFCASSRTSGSDQETQYFGPGTRLLVL.

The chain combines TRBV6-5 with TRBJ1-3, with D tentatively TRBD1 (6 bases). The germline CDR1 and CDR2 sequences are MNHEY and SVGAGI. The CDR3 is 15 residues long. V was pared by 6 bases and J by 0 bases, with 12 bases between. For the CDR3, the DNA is TGTGCCAGCAGGCAGGGGCAAGGCTCTGGAAACACCATATATTTT. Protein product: CASRQGQGSGNTIYF.

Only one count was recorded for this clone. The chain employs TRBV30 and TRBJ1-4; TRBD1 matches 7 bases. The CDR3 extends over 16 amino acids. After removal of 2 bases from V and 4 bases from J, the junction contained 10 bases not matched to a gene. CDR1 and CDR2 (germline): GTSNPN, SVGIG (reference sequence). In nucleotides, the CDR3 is TGTGCCTGGAGTCATGCCCCGGGACAGCTTAATGAAAAACTGTTTTTT. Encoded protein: CAWSHAPGQLNEKLFF.

The CDR3, as DNA: TGTGCCAGCAGTGCCAATAGAGGGCCCTACACCTTC. Protein product: CASSANRGPYTF. The chain employs TRBV6-4 and TRBJ1-2, with D unclear. CDR1 and CDR2 (germline): MRHNA, SNTAGT. V shed 4 bases and J shed 10 bases, with 13 bases lying between them. The CDR3 extends over 12 amino acids.

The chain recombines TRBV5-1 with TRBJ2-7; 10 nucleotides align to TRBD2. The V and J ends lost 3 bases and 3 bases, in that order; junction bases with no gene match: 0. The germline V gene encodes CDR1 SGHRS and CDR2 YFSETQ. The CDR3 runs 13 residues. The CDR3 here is CASSSSGSYEQYF. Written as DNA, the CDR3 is TGCGCCAGCAGCTCTAGCGGGAGCTACGAGCAGTACTTC.